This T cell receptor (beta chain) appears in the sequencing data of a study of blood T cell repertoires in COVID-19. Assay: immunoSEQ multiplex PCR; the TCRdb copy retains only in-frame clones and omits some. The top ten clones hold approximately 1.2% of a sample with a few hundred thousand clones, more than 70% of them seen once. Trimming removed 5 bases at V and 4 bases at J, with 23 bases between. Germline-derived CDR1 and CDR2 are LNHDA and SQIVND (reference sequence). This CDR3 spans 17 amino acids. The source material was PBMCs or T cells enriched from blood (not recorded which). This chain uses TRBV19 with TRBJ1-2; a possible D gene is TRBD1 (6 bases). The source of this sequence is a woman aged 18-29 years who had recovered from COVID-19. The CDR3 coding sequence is TGTGCCAGTAGTCCCGACTCGACAGGCCTTGATTTCTATGGCTACACCTTC. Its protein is CASSPDSTGLDFYGYTF.